The 9 T cell receptor beta chains presented below share a single source sample, sequenced in a study of CD8 T cells in ankylosing spondylitis. A single record per CDR3 protein comes from TCRdb applying MiXCR to the 5' RACE reads. The sample carries some 200,000 distinct CDR3 sequences, more than 25% recorded once. Sequencing was carried out using blood, either unsorted or a sorted T cell fraction (not recorded which). These receptor sequences come from a male donor with ankylosing spondylitis or in good health (not recorded which).

This clonotype is a singleton in its sample. A read error is possible here, since a much larger clone lies one base away. As the CDR3 is not closed by the conserved phenylalanine or tryptophan, this likely results from a read error. This sequence joins TRBV5-6 and TRBJ1-2; D is perhaps TRBD1 (5 bases). Per germline, CDR1 SGHDT and CDR2 YYEEEE. The CDR3 contains 14 residues. With 4 bases removed from V and 3 bases from J, the gap between germline ends came to 13 bases. CDR3 coding DNA: TGTGCCAGCAGCCCGGCAGGGTTCCACTATGGCTACACCTCC. As protein: CASSPAGFHYGYTS.

In DNA, the CDR3 is TGTGCCAGCAGCTCGCCGACAGGGAGGGACTCTGAAGCTTTCTTT. Residues: CASSSPTGRDSEAFF. The V call is TRBV5-4, the J call TRBJ1-1, with 7 bases that match TRBD1. The V gene's germline CDR1 is SGHNT and CDR2 YYREEE (reference sequence). V lost 3 bases to trimming and J lost 6 bases; unmatched junction nucleotides: 11. The CDR3 spans 15 residues.

This clonotype was found once. The V call is TRBV20-1, the J call TRBJ2-7, with D perhaps being TRBD1 or TRBD2 (5 bases each). CDR3 length: 14 residues. Trimming removed 2 bases from V and 5 bases from J, with 16 bases in between. Per the germline V gene, CDR1 is DFQATT and CDR2 is SNEGSKA (reference sequence). The CDR3, as DNA: TGCAGTGCTAGATCGAGGGGAGCTGGCGACGAGCAGTACTTC. The encoded protein is CSARSRGAGDEQYF.

The chain recombines TRBV20-1 with TRBJ2-7; TRBD1 matches at 10 bases. CDR3 size: 15 residues. V dropped 3 bases and J dropped 3; count of bases not matched to a gene: 8. Germline CDR1 and CDR2: DFQATT and SNEGSKA (reference sequence). The chain's CDR3 is CSASSPGQGIYEQYF. As DNA, the CDR3 is TGCAGTGCTAGTTCCCCGGGACAGGGGATCTACGAGCAGTACTTC.

This clonotype showed up many times. The rearrangement uses TRBV20-1 and TRBJ1-4; D is ambiguous. CDR3 size: 13 residues. V shed 4 bases and J shed 4 bases, with 10 bases lying between them. Germline CDR1 is DFQATT and CDR2 is SNEGSKA (reference sequence). In DNA form, the CDR3 reads TGCAGTGCTATCGAAACAGTTAATGAAAAACTGTTTTTT. Its protein is CSAIETVNEKLFF.

This sequence joins TRBV18 and TRBJ2-5; 8 positions match TRBD1. This CDR3 spans 13 amino acids. The V gene end was trimmed by 5 bases and the J gene end by 5 bases; junction bases not matched to a gene: 4. CDR1 and CDR2 (germline): KGHSH, LQKENI. CDR3 bases: TGTGCCAGCTCATGGGGACAGGCGGAGACCCAGTACTTC. Protein sequence: CASSWGQAETQYF.

The table lists this clonotype with many counts. This chain uses TRBV4-2 with TRBJ1-5; D may be TRBD1 (6 bases). Germline assignment: CDR1 LGHNA and CDR2 YNFKEQ. This CDR3 contains 14 residues. The V and J ends lost 3 bases and 3 bases respectively, with 9 bases between them. CDR3 protein: CASSHGQSNQPQHF. In DNA, the CDR3 is TGTGCCAGCAGCCACGGACAGTCCAATCAGCCCCAGCATTTT.

The genes are TRBV25-1 and TRBJ2-7, with TRBD1 identical over 8 bases. Germline loops: CDR1 MGHDK, CDR2 SYGVNS. This CDR3 spans 14 amino acids. The V segment lost 7 bases and the J segment 2 bases; nucleotides outside the gene matches: 7. CDR3 in DNA: TGTGCCAGCAAACCGGGACAGGCTCCCTACGAGCAGTACTTC. It specifies CASKPGQAPYEQYF.

This clonotype came up a few times. The gene calls are TRBV29-1 and TRBJ1-1; D call uncertain. V was trimmed by 2 bases and J by 4 bases, leaving 11 bases between them. The germline V gene encodes CDR1 SQVTM and CDR2 ANQGSEA. This CDR3 has 13 residues. In DNA form, the CDR3 reads TGCAGCGTTGAATCGAACCTGGTCACTGAAGCTTTCTTT. Its translation: CSVESNLVTEAFF. The full variable domain, rest sourced from reference TRBV29-1 and TRBJ1-1, is SAVISQKPSRDICQRGTSLTIQCQVDSQVTMMFWYRQQPGQSLTLIATANQGSEATYESGFVIDKFPISRPNLTFSTLTVSNMSPEDSSIYLCSVESNLVTEAFFGQGTRLTVV.